This passage covers 6 T cell receptor beta chains from one sample sequenced in a study of shared clonotypes between healthy human individuals. The repertoire was sequenced with immunoSEQ multiplex PCR; TCRdb's copy has only in-frame clones and lacks some. This table has a few million clones, approximately 94% appearing once. Sequencing was performed on naive CD4+ T cells sorted from blood. Subset noted: CD45RA+ positively selected. The receptors were sampled from a man between 18 and 29 years old in good health.

This clone was found once. The V gene is TRBV19, the J gene TRBJ1-5; the match to TRBD1 covers 7 bases. Germline V gene lookup returns CDR1 LNHDA and CDR2 SQIVND (reference sequence). The CDR3 spans 15 residues. V lost 6 bases to trimming and J lost 7 bases; unmatched junction nucleotides: 12. The CDR3 nucleotides read TGTGCCAGTAGATTGGATACAGGGGTCAACCAGCCCCAGCATTTT. Its protein is CASRLDTGVNQPQHF.

V gene TRBV6-5 combines with J gene TRBJ2-7, with no clear D. Germline V gene data show CDR1 as MNHEY and CDR2 as SVGAGI. The CDR3 spans 15 residues. V lost 0 bases and J 4 bases, leaving 13 bases between the germline ends. CDR3 DNA: TGTGCCAGCAGTTACTCATTTCCTAGGAAATACGAGCAGTACTTC. Translated, it gives CASSYSFPRKYEQYF.

This sequence joins TRBV28 and TRBJ1-5, with 10 bases fitting TRBD1. The CDR3 sequence is 16 residues long. V dropped 7 bases and J dropped 2; count of bases not matched to a gene: 8. The germline gives CDR1 MDHEN, CDR2 SYDVKM. This CDR3 reads CASTRTGGYRNQPQHF. The CDR3 coding sequence is TGTGCCAGCACACGGACAGGGGGGTACCGCAATCAGCCCCAGCATTTT. The full variable domain, with the rest looked up from reference TRBV28 and TRBJ1-5, is DVKVTQSSRYLVKRTGEKVFLECVQDMDHENMFWYRQDPGLGLRLIYFSYDVKMKEKGDIPEGYSVSREKKERFSLILESASTNQTSMYLCASTRTGGYRNQPQHFGDGTRLSIL.

This chain links TRBV5-1 with TRBJ1-1; the D is unclear. With 0 bases removed from V and 3 bases from J, the gap between germline ends came to 15 bases. CDR3 size: 16 residues. The V gene's germline CDR1 is SGHRS and CDR2 YFSETQ. Here the CDR3 reads CASSLDKTVLDTEAFF. CDR3 coding DNA: TGCGCCAGCAGCTTGGATAAGACCGTCCTGGACACTGAAGCTTTCTTT.

The chain has TRBV29-1 and TRBJ2-1, with TRBD1 as a possible D gene (8 bases). The germline V gene has CDR1 SQVTM and CDR2 ANQGSEA. The CDR3 loop spans 13 amino acids. Trimming shortened V by 8 bases and J by 2 bases, and 13 bases separated the two germline ends. The CDR3 sequence: CSYTGGAYNEQFF. CDR3 coding DNA: TGCAGCTACACAGGGGGGGCCTACAATGAGCAGTTCTTC.

This sequence joins TRBV11-2 and TRBJ2-1; 8 nucleotides match TRBD1. Germline values: CDR1 SGHAT, CDR2 FQNNGV. The junction had 5 bases not matched to a gene; V was cut back by 3 bases and J by 4 bases. The CDR3 consists of 15 residues. CDR3 protein: CASSFGQGRYNEQFF. The CDR3 DNA follows: TGTGCCAGCAGCTTCGGACAGGGACGATACAATGAGCAGTTCTTC.